This T cell receptor beta chain was captured by sequencing in a study of tumor-infiltrating lymphocytes in oesophageal squamous cell carcinoma. This clonotype was found a few times. From germline, CDR1 is DFQATT and CDR2 SNEGSKA (reference sequence). The V end was cut by 5 bases, the J end by 3 bases, with 7 bases between. The CDR3 covers 11 residues. MiXCR was run by TCRdb on the PCR reads, yielding one entry per CDR3 protein. The table records around 22,000 distinct CDR3 sequences, roughly 40% of them present only once. The TCR comes from a male donor with esophageal squamous cell carcinoma. This rearrangement joins TRBV20-1 to TRBJ1-1; no clear D gene. The sequencing input was esophageal tumor tissue. CDR3 bases: TGCAGTGCTGGCAGGTACACTGAAGCTTTCTTT. Translated, it gives CSAGRYTEAFF.